The sequence of this TCR beta chain was determined in a study of blood T cell repertoires in COVID-19. Across the study: Sites in the United States, Italy and Spain provided acute and convalescent COVID-19 samples. PBMCs, B-cell-depleted T cells, or T cells provided the cDNA or gDNA that made up the material.

Authors' analysis steps: Cell counts per sample came from amplifying reference gene primers. Libraries were prepared by immunoSEQ multiplex PCR; TCRdb keeps only in-frame clonotypes and omits some of them. V, J and clone size are taken as reported in that table, and D and trimming were inferred from the DNA itself. Of around 240,000 clones listed, around 83% are singletons. V shed 4 bases and J 4 bases; nucleotides not matched to a gene: 7. The CDR3 is 15 residues long. Germline CDR1 SGHNT, CDR2 YYREEE (reference sequence). The sequenced sample consisted of peripheral blood. The genes are TRBV5-4 and TRBJ2-7; TRBD1 matches at 11 bases. This clonotype was sampled from a woman in her fifties or sixties with acute or convalescent COVID-19. DNA of the CDR3: TGTGCCAGCAGCCAGGACAGGGGGCTCGGTTACGAGCAGTACTTC. Its protein product is CASSQDRGLGYEQYF.